This T cell receptor (beta chain) was found in a study of blood T cell repertoires in COVID-19. Overall study: The United States, Italy and Spain were the sources of the acute and convalescent COVID-19 samples. Sources were T cells, B-cell-depleted T cells, or PBMCs; the material itself was cDNA or gDNA.

Sequenced by immunoSEQ multiplex PCR; TCRdb stores in-frame clones only, minus some. The sample lists 200,000 to 300,000 clones; around 90% were seen once. Trimming left V 1 base short and J 6 bases short, with 13 bases between. There are 14 residues in the CDR3. Germline V gives CDR1 SGHTA, CDR2 FQGNSA. The chain joins TRBV7-2 to TRBJ2-7, with D maybe TRBD2 (6 bases). This receptor was taken from a man younger than 35 with active or convalescent COVID-19. Input material: peripheral blood. The CDR3 DNA reads as TGTGCCAGCAGCTTAGATGGGTTGACTAGCGAGCAGTACTTC. It is translated as CASSLDGLTSEQYF.